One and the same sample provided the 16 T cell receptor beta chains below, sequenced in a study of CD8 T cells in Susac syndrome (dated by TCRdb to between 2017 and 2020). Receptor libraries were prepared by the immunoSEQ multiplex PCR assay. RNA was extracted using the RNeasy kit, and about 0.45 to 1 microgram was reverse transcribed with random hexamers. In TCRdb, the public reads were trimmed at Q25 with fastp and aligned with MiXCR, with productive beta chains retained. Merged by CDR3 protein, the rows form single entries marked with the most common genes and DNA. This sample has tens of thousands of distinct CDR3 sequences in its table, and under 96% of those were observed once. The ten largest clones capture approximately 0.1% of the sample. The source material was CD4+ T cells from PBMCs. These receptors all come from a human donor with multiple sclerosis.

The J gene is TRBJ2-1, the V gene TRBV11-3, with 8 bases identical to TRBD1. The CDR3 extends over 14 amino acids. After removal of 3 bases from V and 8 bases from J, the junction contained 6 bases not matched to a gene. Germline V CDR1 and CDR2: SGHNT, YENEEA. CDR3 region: CASSFGTGEDEQFF. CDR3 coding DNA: TGTGCCAGCAGCTTTGGGACAGGAGAGGATGAGCAGTTCTTC.

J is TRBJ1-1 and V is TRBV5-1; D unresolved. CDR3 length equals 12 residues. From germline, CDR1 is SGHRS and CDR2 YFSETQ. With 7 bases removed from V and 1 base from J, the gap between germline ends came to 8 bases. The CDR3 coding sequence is TGCGCCAGCGGCACTTCGAACACTGAAGCTTTCTTT. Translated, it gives CASGTSNTEAFF.

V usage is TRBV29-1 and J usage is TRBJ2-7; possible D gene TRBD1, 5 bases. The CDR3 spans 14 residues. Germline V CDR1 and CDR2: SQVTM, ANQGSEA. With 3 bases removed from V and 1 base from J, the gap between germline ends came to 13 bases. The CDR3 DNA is TGCAGCGTTGAGGGCCCAGGGCAGTCCTACGAGCAGTACTTC. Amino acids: CSVEGPGQSYEQYF.

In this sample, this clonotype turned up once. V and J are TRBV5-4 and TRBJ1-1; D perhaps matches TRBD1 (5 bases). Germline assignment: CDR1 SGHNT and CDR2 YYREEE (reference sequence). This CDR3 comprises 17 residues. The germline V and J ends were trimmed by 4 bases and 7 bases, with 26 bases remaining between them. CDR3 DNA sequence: TGTGCCAGCAGCCCCGGGCCCGGTTTGGGGGGGAAGGTTGAAGCTTTCTTT. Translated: CASSPGPGLGGKVEAFF.

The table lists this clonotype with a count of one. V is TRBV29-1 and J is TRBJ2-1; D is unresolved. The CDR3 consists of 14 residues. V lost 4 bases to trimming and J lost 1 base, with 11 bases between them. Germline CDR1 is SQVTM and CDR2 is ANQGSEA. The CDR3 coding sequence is TGCAGCGTTGGATACGGGCGGTCCTACAATGAGCAGTTCTTC. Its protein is CSVGYGRSYNEQFF.

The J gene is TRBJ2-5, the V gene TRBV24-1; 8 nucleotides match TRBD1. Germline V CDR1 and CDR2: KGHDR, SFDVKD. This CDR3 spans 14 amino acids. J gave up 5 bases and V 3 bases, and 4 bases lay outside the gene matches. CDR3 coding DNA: TGTGCCACCAGTGATCCGACAGGGGTGGAGACCCAGTACTTC. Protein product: CATSDPTGVETQYF.

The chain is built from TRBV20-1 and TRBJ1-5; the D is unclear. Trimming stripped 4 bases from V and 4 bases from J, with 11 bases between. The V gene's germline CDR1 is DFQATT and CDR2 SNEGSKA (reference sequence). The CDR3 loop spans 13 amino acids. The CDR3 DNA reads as TGCAGTGCTACCGCCGGGCCTAATCAGCCCCAGCATTTT. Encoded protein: CSATAGPNQPQHF.

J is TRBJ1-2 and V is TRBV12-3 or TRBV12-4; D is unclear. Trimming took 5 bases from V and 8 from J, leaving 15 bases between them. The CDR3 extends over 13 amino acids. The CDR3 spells CASSPGRATGYTF. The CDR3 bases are TGTGCCAGCAGTCCCGGGAGAGCGACGGGCTACACCTTC.

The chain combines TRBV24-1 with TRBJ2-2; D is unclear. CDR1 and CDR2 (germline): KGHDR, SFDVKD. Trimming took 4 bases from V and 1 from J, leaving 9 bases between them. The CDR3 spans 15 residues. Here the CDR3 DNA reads TGTGCCACCAGTGACCAGAGACGGAACACCGGGGAGCTGTTTTTT. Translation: CATSDQRRNTGELFF.

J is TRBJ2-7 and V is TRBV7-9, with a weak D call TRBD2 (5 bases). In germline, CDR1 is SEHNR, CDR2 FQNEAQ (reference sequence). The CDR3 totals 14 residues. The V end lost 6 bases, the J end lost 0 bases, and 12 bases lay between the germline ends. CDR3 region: CASRQTGSSYEQYF. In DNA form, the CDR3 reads TGTGCCAGCAGACAGACGGGGAGCTCCTACGAGCAGTACTTC.

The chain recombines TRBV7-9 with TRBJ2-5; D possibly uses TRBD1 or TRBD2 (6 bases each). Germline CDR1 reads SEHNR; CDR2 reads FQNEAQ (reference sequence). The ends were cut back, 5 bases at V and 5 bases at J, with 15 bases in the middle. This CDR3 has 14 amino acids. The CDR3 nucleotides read TGTGCCAGCAGCCCGGACGGGGGCAGGGAGACCCAGTACTTC. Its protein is CASSPDGGRETQYF.

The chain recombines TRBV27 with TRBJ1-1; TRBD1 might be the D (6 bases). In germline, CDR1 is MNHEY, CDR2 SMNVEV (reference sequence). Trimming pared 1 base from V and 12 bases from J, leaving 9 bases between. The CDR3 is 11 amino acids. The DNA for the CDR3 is TGTGCCAGCAGTTTATGGGGGCTGTCTTTCTTT. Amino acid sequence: CASSLWGLSFF.

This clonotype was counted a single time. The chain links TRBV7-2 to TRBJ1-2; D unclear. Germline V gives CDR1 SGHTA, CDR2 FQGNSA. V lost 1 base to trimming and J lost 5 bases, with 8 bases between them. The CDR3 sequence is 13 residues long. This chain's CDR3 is CASSLGVKYGYTF. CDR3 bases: TGTGCCAGCAGCTTAGGGGTAAAATATGGCTACACCTTC. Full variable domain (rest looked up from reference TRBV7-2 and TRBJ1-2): GAGVSQSPSNKVTEKGKDVELRCDPISGHTALYWYRQSLGQGLEFLIYFQGNSAPDKSGLPSDRFSAERTGGSVSTLTIQRTQQEDSAVYLCASSLGVKYGYTFGSGTRLTVV.

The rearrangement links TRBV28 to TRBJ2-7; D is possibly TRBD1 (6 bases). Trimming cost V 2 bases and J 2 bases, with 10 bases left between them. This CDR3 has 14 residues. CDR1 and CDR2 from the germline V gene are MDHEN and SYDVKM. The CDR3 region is CASSLRGYPYEQYF. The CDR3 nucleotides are TGTGCCAGCAGTTTAAGGGGGTACCCCTACGAGCAGTACTTC. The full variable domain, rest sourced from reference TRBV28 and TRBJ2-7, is DVKVTQSSRYLVKRTGEKVFLECVQDMDHENMFWYRQDPGLGLRLIYFSYDVKMKEKGDIPEGYSVSREKKERFSLILESASTNQTSMYLCASSLRGYPYEQYFGPGTRLTVT.

The CDR3: CASSLGPDEKLFF. The CDR3 DNA follows: TGTGCCAGCAGCTTGGGACCCGATGAAAAACTGTTTTTT. This chain connects TRBV5-6 to TRBJ1-4, with D unresolved. Trimming removed 0 bases at V and 6 bases at J, with 6 bases between. The germline V gene encodes CDR1 SGHDT and CDR2 YYEEEE. This CDR3 has 13 amino acids. The entire variable domain, with the rest obtained from reference TRBV5-6 and TRBJ1-4, is as follows: DAGVTQSPTHLIKTRGQQVTLRCSPKSGHDTVSWYQQALGQGPQFIFQYYEEEERQRGNFPDRFSGHQFPNYSSELNVNALLLGDSALYLCASSLGPDEKLFFGSGTQLSVL.

The CDR3 protein is CATKGGQDGYTF. CDR3 sequence (DNA): TGTGCCACTAAGGGGGGCCAGGATGGCTACACCTTC. This chain connects TRBV6-6 to TRBJ1-2; possible D gene TRBD1, 6 bases. This CDR3 is built from 12 residues. V lost 10 bases and J 6 bases, leaving 15 bases between the germline ends. CDR1 and CDR2 (germline): MNHNY, SVGAGI (reference sequence).